Listed below are T cell receptor beta chains from one sample, sequenced in a study of shared clonotypes between healthy human individuals. Profiling relied on immunoSEQ multiplex PCR, and the TCRdb table lists in-frame clones only, not all of them. The table records about 1.5 million clones, 95% to 99% of them present only once. The sequenced sample was naive CD4+ T cells sorted from blood. The receptors derive from a man aged 30 to 39 in good health. The CDR3 runs from the conserved cysteine through the conserved F or W. Only part of the rows carry a size: once, few, many, or a class if the clone is expanded.

TRBV9 NA CASSVGLGGDTQYF
TRBV6-5 NA CASSYSHDRGGTQYF
TRBV12-5 NA CASGLVHGGVYNEQFF
TRBV2 NA CASSEGQHEAFF
TRBV7-9 NA CASSRGTGNTEAFF
TRBV18 NA CASSAGETQYF
TRBV7-8 NA CASSSRLAGLSYEQYF
TRBV10-2 once CASSVTSSEQYF
TRBV18 once CASSPLQVGTQYF
TRBV28 NA CASRTISGLSQPQHF
TRBV7-9 NA CASSLAEGIGNQPQHF
TRBV4-1 NA CASSQDREPYNEQFF
TRBV29-1 NA CSVESRTNEKLFF
TRBV9 NA CASSVKEWGVPQYF
TRBV6-5 NA CASSYSINIAKNIQYF
TRBV7-9 NA CASSLAGKQETQYF